Presented here are 26 T cell receptor beta chains from one specimen sequenced in a study of graft-versus-host responses after intestinal transplantation (dated by TCRdb to the early 2020s). Libraries were constructed by the immunoSEQ multiplex PCR assay. Not all clones reach the TCRdb copy of this immuneACCESS table, which keeps in-frame sequences only. Checked studies attribute under half of the gap to unresolved V genes and leave the rest unexplained. A total of about 98,000 clones appear in this sample, around 86% of them only once. The ten largest clones capture more than 1.4% of the sample. Sample: PBMCs, taken 255 days after intestinal transplant. Source of these receptors: a human patient who received an intestinal transplant, so some T cells may come from the graft donor.

In this sample, this clone turned up once. The rearrangement uses TRBV5-1 and TRBJ2-7, with D possibly TRBD1 on 6 matching bases. The CDR3 has 14 amino acids. V was trimmed by 1 base and J by 5 bases, leaving 13 bases between them. The V gene's germline CDR1 is SGHRS and CDR2 YFSETQ. CDR3 sequence (DNA): TGCGCCAGCAGCTTGAAAGGGGGATCCAACGAGCAGTACTTC. Amino acids: CASSLKGGSNEQYF.

This clone has just one count. The rearrangement links TRBV6-5 to TRBJ2-3; D uncertain. The CDR3 totals 14 residues. V lost 0 bases and J lost 7, with 11 bases in between. The germline V gene encodes CDR1 MNHEY and CDR2 SVGAGI. The CDR3 DNA follows: TGTGCCAGCAGTTACTCCTTAGCTTCCTATACGCAGTATTTT. Translated, it gives CASSYSLASYTQYF.

This chain joins TRBV28 and TRBJ2-7; D perhaps matches TRBD1 (5 bases). CDR3 size: 13 residues. The V end was cut by 8 bases, the J end by 1 base, with 12 bases between. In germline, CDR1 is MDHEN, CDR2 SYDVKM. The CDR3 DNA sequence: TGTGCCAGCTCAGGGAACCCTTCCTACGAGCAGTACTTC. Protein product: CASSGNPSYEQYF.

This clone was observed a handful of times. The rearrangement uses TRBV6-5 and TRBJ1-6, with D possibly matching TRBD1 (6 bases). CDR1 MNHEY and CDR2 SVGAGI come from the germline V gene. This CDR3 region has 14 residues. V was trimmed by 5 bases and J by 7 bases, leaving 12 bases between them. CDR3 nucleotide sequence: TGTGCCAGCAGTGCCCAGGGGAAGAATTCACCCCTCCACTTT. Translation gives CASSAQGKNSPLHF.

The rearrangement joins TRBV23-1 to TRBJ1-1; tentative D call: TRBD1 (5 bases). TRBV23-1 is flagged as an ORF with uncertain function. V was pared by 3 bases and J by 5 bases, with 22 bases between. The length of the CDR3 is 17 residues. DNA of the CDR3: TGCGCCAGCAGTCATCGAGTAGGACAACCACGGGAGACTGAAGCTTTCTTT. It is translated as CASSHRVGQPRETEAFF.

The genes are TRBV19 and TRBJ1-5; D unresolved. The CDR3 has 15 amino acids. The germline gives CDR1 LNHDA, CDR2 SQIVND (reference sequence). V was shortened by 4 bases and J by 5 bases, with 15 bases between the two germline ends. The CDR3 loop is CASSREERFDQPQHF. As DNA, the CDR3 is TGTGCCAGTAGTAGGGAGGAACGGTTTGATCAGCCCCAGCATTTT.

This rearrangement joins TRBV6-4 to TRBJ2-1; possible D gene TRBD2, 6 bases. The ends were cut back, 4 bases at V and 5 bases at J, with 15 bases in the middle. Germline loops: CDR1 MRHNA, CDR2 SNTAGT. CDR3 length equals 15 residues. The CDR3 loop reads CASSGDPAGNNEQFF. In DNA, the CDR3 is TGTGCCAGCAGTGGGGACCCTGCGGGGAACAATGAGCAGTTCTTC.

CDR3 loop: CASSTGPGELFF. The CDR3 region has the DNA TGTGCCAGCAGTACAGGGCCCGGGGAGCTGTTTTTT. This chain uses TRBV6-1 with TRBJ2-2, with D perhaps matching TRBD1 (6 bases). Between the trimmed V and J ends, which lost 5 bases and 6 bases, there was a span of 7 bases. Germline loops: CDR1 MNHNS, CDR2 SASEGT. The CDR3 spans 12 residues.

The rearrangement joins TRBV19 to TRBJ2-5; D gene uncertain. V was shortened by 3 bases and J by 5 bases, with 19 bases between the two germline ends. CDR1 is LNHDA and CDR2 is SQIVND in the germline V gene (reference sequence). CDR3 size: 16 residues. The DNA of the CDR3 is TGTGCCAGTAGTATTGTTTTGGCAGGTTGGGGTGAGACCCAGTACTTC. Its translation: CASSIVLAGWGETQYF.

V usage is TRBV6-4 and J usage is TRBJ2-7; weak D call: TRBD1 (6 bases). The ends were cut back, 4 bases at V and 1 base at J, with 14 bases in the middle. The CDR3 is 15 residues long. Germline V gene data show CDR1 as MRHNA and CDR2 as SNTAGT. Here the CDR3 reads CASSASFGTSYEQYF. In DNA, the CDR3 is TGTGCCAGCAGTGCTAGCTTTGGGACATCCTACGAGCAGTACTTC.

V and J are TRBV27 and TRBJ1-5; 9 nucleotides match TRBD1. V lost 4 bases to trimming and J lost 1 base; unmatched junction nucleotides: 2. Per germline, CDR1 MNHEY and CDR2 SMNVEV (reference sequence). The CDR3 has 15 amino acids. This CDR3 is CASSSGTGSNQPQHF. The CDR3 DNA sequence: TGTGCCAGCAGTTCCGGGACAGGGAGCAATCAGCCCCAGCATTTT.

This sequence joins TRBV28 and TRBJ2-3; D gene uncertain. The length of the CDR3 is 16 residues. V lost 1 base and J lost 4, with 15 bases in between. The germline gives CDR1 MDHEN, CDR2 SYDVKM. CDR3 DNA: TGTGCCAGCAGTTTATTCGAGGCTAAGTTGGCAGATACGCAGTATTTT. Translated, it gives CASSLFEAKLADTQYF.

This rearrangement joins TRBV14 to TRBJ2-2, with D possibly matching TRBD1 (6 bases). CDR1 and CDR2 from the germline V gene are SGHDN and FVKESK. The CDR3 extends over 15 amino acids. V gave up 4 bases and J gave up 6 bases, with 15 bases separating them. The CDR3 is CASSPSRGRAGELFF. The CDR3 nucleotides are TGTGCCAGCAGCCCGTCCAGGGGTCGGGCCGGGGAGCTGTTTTTT. Full variable domain (missing parts from reference TRBV14 and TRBJ2-2): EAGVTQFPSHSVIEKGQTVTLRCDPISGHDNLYWYRRVMGKEIKFLLHFVKESKQDESGMPNNRFLAERTGGTYSTLKVQPAELEDSGVYFCASSPSRGRAGELFFGEGSRLTVL.

J is TRBJ2-3 and V is TRBV27; D is uncertain. V lost 5 bases and J 10 bases, leaving 19 bases between the germline ends. Germline V gene sequence: CDR1 MNHEY, CDR2 SMNVEV (reference sequence). This CDR3 spans 14 amino acids. In DNA form, the CDR3 reads TGTGCCAGCAGTCCACCATTTCAGCCCCGGGCGCAGTATTTT. Translation: CASSPPFQPRAQYF.

The rearrangement uses TRBV19 and TRBJ1-1; TRBD1 agrees at 7 bases. This CDR3 is 14 amino acids long. Trimming took 5 bases from V and 6 from J; bases not matched to a gene: 9. CDR1 is LNHDA and CDR2 is SQIVND in the germline V gene (reference sequence). CDR3 in amino acids: CASSPSGQRSEAFF. The CDR3 coding sequence is TGTGCCAGTAGTCCCTCGGGACAGCGGTCTGAAGCTTTCTTT.

The J gene is TRBJ1-4, the V gene TRBV2; no clear D. This CDR3 is 13 amino acids long. Germline V gene data show CDR1 as SNHLY and CDR2 as FYNNEI. Trimming cost V 8 bases and J 4 bases, with 11 bases left between them. CDR3 nucleotide sequence: TGTGCCAGCGGGCCCCGGGGTAATGAAAAACTGTTTTTT. It is translated as CASGPRGNEKLFF.

In the case of this clone: The junction does not match germline at one end; this may be a read error. The chain couples TRBV7-7 to TRBJ2-3; maybe TRBD2 (6 bases). Germline V gene data show CDR1 as SSHAT and CDR2 as FNYEAQ (reference sequence). The CDR3 sequence is 15 residues long. The CDR3 spells CASSLAGTSTDTQYF. For the CDR3, the DNA is TGTGCTAGCAGCTTGGCCGGGACTAGCACAGATACGCAGTATTTT. Full variable domain (outside the CDR3, taken from reference TRBV7-7 and TRBJ2-3): GAGVSQSPRYKVTKRGQDVTLRCDPISSHATLYWYQQALGQGPEFLTYFNYEAQPDKSGLPSDRFSAERPEGSISTLTIQRTEQRDSAMYRCASSLAGTSTDTQYFGPGTRLTVL.

The chain has TRBV6-1 and TRBJ1-2; no firm D call. Germline V CDR1 and CDR2: MNHNS, SASEGT. The CDR3 loop spans 13 amino acids. V was cut by 4 bases and J by 4 bases, with 10 bases left in between. CDR3 protein: CASSGTVAYGYTF. CDR3 nucleotide sequence: TGTGCCAGCAGTGGGACGGTCGCCTATGGCTACACCTTC.

The chain employs TRBV7-9 and TRBJ2-3; D not resolved. V shed 0 bases and J shed 7 bases, with 8 bases lying between them. The CDR3 runs to 13 residues. Germline CDR1 is SEHNR and CDR2 is FQNEAQ (reference sequence). The CDR3 region has the DNA TGTGCCAGCAGCTTAGCGGAAGGTTATACGCAGTATTTT. Translating it yields CASSLAEGYTQYF.

The chain uses TRBV5-6 and TRBJ1-6, with D possibly TRBD1 on 6 matching bases. Looked up from germline, CDR1 is SGHDT and CDR2 is YYEEEE. Trimming removed 0 bases from V and 10 bases from J, with 11 bases in between. There are 14 residues in the CDR3. CDR3 loop: CASSLDGGGSPLHF. CDR3 bases: TGTGCCAGCAGCTTGGATGGAGGGGGATCACCCCTCCACTTT.

The CDR3 region is CASSQVADRGGRETQYF. The CDR3 DNA sequence: TGCGCCAGCAGCCAAGTTGCGGACAGGGGCGGCAGAGAGACCCAGTACTTC. V gene TRBV4-3 combines with J gene TRBJ2-5; 9 bases map to TRBD1. The ends lost 1 base at V and 4 bases at J; junction bases unmatched: 10. This CDR3 is 17 amino acids long. The germline V gene encodes CDR1 LGHNA and CDR2 YSLEER.

The J gene is TRBJ1-3, the V gene TRBV28; possible D gene TRBD1, 6 bases. V lost 2 bases and J lost 3, with 8 bases in between. CDR3 length: 14 residues. Germline CDR1 is MDHEN and CDR2 is SYDVKM. The CDR3 protein is CASSLRTVGNTIYF. The DNA for the CDR3 is TGTGCCAGCAGTTTACGGACAGTTGGAAACACCATATATTTT.

This clone has only one observation. The CDR3 here is CASSPGLNTEAFF. The CDR3 DNA reads TGTGCCAGCAGTCCCGGGCTGAACACTGAAGCTTTCTTT. The chain has TRBV5-6 and TRBJ1-1; D gene ambiguous. The V end lost 5 bases, the J end lost 0 bases, and 8 bases lay between the germline ends. Per germline, CDR1 SGHDT and CDR2 YYEEEE. This CDR3 is 13 amino acids long. The variable domain in full, with the rest retrieved from reference TRBV5-6 and TRBJ1-1, is DAGVTQSPTHLIKTRGQQVTLRCSPKSGHDTVSWYQQALGQGPQFIFQYYEEEERQRGNFPDRFSGHQFPNYSSELNVNALLLGDSALYLCASSPGLNTEAFFGQGTRLTVV.

The J gene is TRBJ2-1, the V gene TRBV30; D is undetermined. The V end lost 4 bases, the J end lost 7 bases, and 11 bases lay between the germline ends. This CDR3 has 12 residues. Per germline, CDR1 GTSNPN and CDR2 SVGIG (reference sequence). CDR3 sequence (DNA): TGTGCCTGGACGCGGCAGACTAATGAGCAGTTCTTC. It is translated as CAWTRQTNEQFF.

J is TRBJ2-7 and V is TRBV5-4, with TRBD1 matching over 7 bases. CDR1 is SGHNT, CDR2 YYREEE, per germline (reference sequence). The CDR3 is 16 residues long. The ends lost 0 bases at V and 7 bases at J; junction bases unmatched: 13. The CDR3 nucleotides are TGTGCCAGCAGCTTGGGGCCCCGGGGACAGCCTGATGAGCAGTACGTC. It encodes CASSLGPRGQPDEQYV.

The gene calls are TRBV6-5 and TRBJ2-1; 7 bases map to TRBD1. CDR3 size: 14 residues. In germline, CDR1 is MNHEY, CDR2 SVGAGI. V lost 5 bases and J lost 5; bases outside the gene matches: 6. DNA for the CDR3: TGTGCCAGCAGTGACAGGGTTCCGGACAATGAGCAGTTCTTC. Translating gives CASSDRVPDNEQFF.